This TCR beta chain derives from a study of CD8+ T cells in alopecia areata. Isolated RNA was reverse transcribed into cDNA used as the sequencing template. Method: immunoSEQ multiplex PCR; TCRdb's copy keeps in-frame clones and lacks some. The sample yields around 98,000 clones, nearly 45% seen once. This clone was observed a few times. The CDR3 totals 15 residues. Germline assignment: CDR1 SQVTM and CDR2 ANQGSEA. V lost 4 bases, J lost 5 bases, and 7 bases stayed unmatched. As part of sample collection, lesional scalp punch biopsies and peripheral blood were taken from alopecia areata patients. J is TRBJ1-4 and V is TRBV29-1; 10 bases are shared with TRBD1. This TCR came from a human donor with alopecia areata. The sequenced material came from CD4+ T cells sorted from blood. The CDR3 region has the DNA TGCAGCGTTGGTAAATCGGGACAGGGGAATGAAAAACTGTTTTTT. Encoded protein: CSVGKSGQGNEKLFF.